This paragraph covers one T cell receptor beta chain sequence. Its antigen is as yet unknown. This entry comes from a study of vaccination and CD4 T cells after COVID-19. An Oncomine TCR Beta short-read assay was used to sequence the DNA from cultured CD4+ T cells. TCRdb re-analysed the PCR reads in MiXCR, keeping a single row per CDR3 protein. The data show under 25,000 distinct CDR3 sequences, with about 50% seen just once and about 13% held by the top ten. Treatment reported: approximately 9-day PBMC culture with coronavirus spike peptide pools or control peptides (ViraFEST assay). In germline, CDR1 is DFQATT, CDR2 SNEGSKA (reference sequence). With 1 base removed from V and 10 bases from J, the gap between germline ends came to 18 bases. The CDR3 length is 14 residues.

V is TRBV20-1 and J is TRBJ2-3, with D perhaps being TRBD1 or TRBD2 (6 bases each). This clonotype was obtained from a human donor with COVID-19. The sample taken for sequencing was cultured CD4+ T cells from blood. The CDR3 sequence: CSARAGAGFASQYF. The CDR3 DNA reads TGCAGTGCTAGAGCGGGGGCGGGTTTTGCGTCGCAGTATTTT.